This T cell receptor (beta chain) was retrieved from a study of shared clonotypes between healthy human individuals. The table came from immunoSEQ multiplex PCR; TCRdb's copy has only in-frame clones and leaves some out. The sample lists over a million clones, more than 75% occurring once. This clone was observed a single time. Germline V gives CDR1 SGHNT, CDR2 YYREEE (reference sequence). The V and J ends lost 4 bases and 2 bases, in that order; junction bases with no gene match: 6. CDR3 size: 15 residues. The sequencing input was memory CD4+ T cells from PBMCs. Subset: CD45RA-negative fraction. The V call is TRBV5-4, the J call TRBJ2-1; 7 bases are shared with TRBD2. The clonotype comes from a man aged 18 to 29 in good health. Some clones in this sample may be carry-over from other donors' samples. CDR3 nucleotides: TGTGCCAGCAGCCTACGGGACTACCCCTACAATGAGCAGTTCTTC. Its translation is CASSLRDYPYNEQFF.